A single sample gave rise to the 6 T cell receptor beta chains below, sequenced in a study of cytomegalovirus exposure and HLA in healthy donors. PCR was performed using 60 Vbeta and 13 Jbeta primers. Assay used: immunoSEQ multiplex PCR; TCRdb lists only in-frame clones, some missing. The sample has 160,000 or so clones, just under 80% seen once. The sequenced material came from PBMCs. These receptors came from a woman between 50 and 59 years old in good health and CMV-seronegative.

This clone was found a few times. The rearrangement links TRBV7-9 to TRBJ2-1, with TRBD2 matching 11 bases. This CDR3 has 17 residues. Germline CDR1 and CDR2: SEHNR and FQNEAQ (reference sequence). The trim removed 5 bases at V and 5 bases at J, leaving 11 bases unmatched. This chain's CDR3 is CASSPPLRLAGNNEQFF. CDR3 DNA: TGTGCCAGCAGCCCCCCCCTCCGACTAGCGGGGAACAATGAGCAGTTCTTC.

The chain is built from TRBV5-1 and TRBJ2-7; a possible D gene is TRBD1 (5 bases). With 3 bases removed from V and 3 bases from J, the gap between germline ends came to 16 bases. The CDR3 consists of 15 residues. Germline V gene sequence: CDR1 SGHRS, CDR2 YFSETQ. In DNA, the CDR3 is TGCGCCAGCAGCTCAGGGTTTATGGGCAACTACGAGCAGTACTTC. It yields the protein CASSSGFMGNYEQYF.

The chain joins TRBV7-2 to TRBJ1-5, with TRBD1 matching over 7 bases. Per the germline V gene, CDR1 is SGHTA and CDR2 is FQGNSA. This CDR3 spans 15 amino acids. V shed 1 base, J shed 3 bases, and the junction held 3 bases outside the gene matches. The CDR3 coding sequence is TGTGCCAGCAGCTTAGACAGGGGCGCCAATCAGCCCCAGCATTTT. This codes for CASSLDRGANQPQHF.

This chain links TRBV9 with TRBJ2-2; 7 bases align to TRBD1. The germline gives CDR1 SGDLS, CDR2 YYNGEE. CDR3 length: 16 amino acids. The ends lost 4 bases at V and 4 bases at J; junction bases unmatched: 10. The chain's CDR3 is CASSPTTGILTGELFF. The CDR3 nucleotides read TGTGCCAGCAGCCCGACGACAGGGATCCTCACCGGGGAGCTGTTTTTT.

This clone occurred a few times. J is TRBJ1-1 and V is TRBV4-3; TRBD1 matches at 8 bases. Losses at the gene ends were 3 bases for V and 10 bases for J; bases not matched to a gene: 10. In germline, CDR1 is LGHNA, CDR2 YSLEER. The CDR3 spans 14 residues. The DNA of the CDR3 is TGCGCCAGCAGCCAGGGGGGGACCGGGACAGGAGCTTTCTTT. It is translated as CASSQGGTGTGAFF.

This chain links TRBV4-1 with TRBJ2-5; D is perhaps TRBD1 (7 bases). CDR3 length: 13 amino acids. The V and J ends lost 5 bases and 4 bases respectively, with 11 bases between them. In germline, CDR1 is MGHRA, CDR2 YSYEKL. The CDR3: CASSRQGGETQYF. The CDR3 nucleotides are TGCGCCAGCAGCAGACAGGGAGGAGAGACCCAGTACTTC.